This T cell receptor (beta chain) is drawn from a study of identical twins (dated by TCRdb to 2016 to 2018). A note on the overall study: To test whether fetal clonotypes persist, the study used deep sequencing on TCR alpha and beta repertoires from monozygotic twins, unrelated adults of various ages, and cord blood. To rule out contamination, the twin experiments were replicated at different times with different library preparation protocols.

Library method: 5' RACE. This sample was sequenced with an Illumina HiSeq 2000. Template switching added a universal primer binding site, and the final cDNA carried a unique molecular identifier that allowed TCR cDNA molecules to be counted accurately. Specific primers in the conserved constant-segment region were used to synthesize first-strand cDNA for the TCR alpha and beta chains. To control for contamination, every cDNA library carried two barcodes: a SMART-Mk sample barcode plus Illumina barcodes. TruSeq adapter sequences and Illumina sample barcodes were added in two successive PCR steps. Sequencing of the TCR alpha and beta cDNA libraries was done on the Illumina HiSeq platform using custom primers. For the original study's pipeline: MiGEC processed the raw reads to extract unique molecular identifiers, while MiXCR was used to determine the CDR3 positions. For each individual, recombination models were inferred using an EM algorithm with the repgenHMM and IGoR tools. The tcR package in R was used for shared clonotype analysis, with sharing normalized by the product of cloneset sizes. To study raw recombination free of thymic and clonal selection effects, out-of-frame nonproductive sequences were analyzed. TCRdb cleaned the public reads at Q25 with fastp, built clones with MiXCR and kept in-frame beta chains. Duplicate CDR3 protein sequences are folded into a single record with the most common DNA and genes. The V and J calls shown here were made by TCRdb, not taken from the authors' results. This sample gives fewer than 250,000 distinct CDR3 sequences in total; around 6.8% of them show up just once. The ten largest clones add up to 1.9% of the sample.

All donors were healthy Caucasians. The twin cohort consisted of three pairs of female monozygotic twins, all aged about 18 to 29 years. Miltenyi CD45RO+ enrichment and human naive T-cell isolation kits were used to isolate memory (CD45RO+) and naive T cells from PBMC. General conclusions and limits of the study: Out-of-frame TCR alpha sharing in monozygotic twins was systematically underestimated by recombination models, whereas sharing between unrelated individuals was in agreement with the recombination models. Compared with coincidental sharing between unrelated individuals, an excess of low generation-probability sequences was observed among out-of-frame TCR alpha sequences shared between twins. Invariant T cells such as MAIT and iNKT could partly confound zero-insertion analyses, although diverse VJ usage argued against such confounding for most clonotypes. Because the same donors could not be followed over many years, the conclusions depended on cross-sectional statistical analysis. Fewer insertions were carried by abundant cord blood beta clonotypes; a weaker similar trend was observed in young adult naive repertoires, while no such trend was observed in memory repertoires. Excess twin sharing in beta out-of-frame sequences was weaker because fewer shared sequences lowered the signal-to-noise ratio.

A note on this clonotype: Its antigen is currently not known. Base qualities were left out, and no much larger clone turns up one base away.

The same data also contributed to another study, on yellow fever vaccine responses in identical twins. As described in the second report: According to the authors, the vaccine-induced T cell response in identical twins seemed to be partly convergent and partly specific to each individual. Focusing on identical twins, the study followed the T cell clones that responded to the vaccine, and did so with precision.

The source material was memory (CD45RO+) T cells sorted from blood. Per the publication, the cell subset or site label means: CD45RO+ enriched T cells. The receptor comes from a woman between 18 and 29 years old in good health.

The CDR3 corresponds to CASSVIGLGETQYF. The DNA sequence is as follows: TGTGCCAGCAGTGTAATAGGACTGGGCGAGACCCAGTACTTC. The chain uses TRBV25-1 and TRBJ2-5; TRBD2 is a weak D gene call, 5 bases matching. V and J lose 4 bases and 5 bases, and a span of 14 bases separates them. The germline V gene provides CDR1 MGHDK and CDR2 SYGVNS. Spanning cysteine to phenylalanine, the CDR3 consists of 14 amino acids. Only CDR3 DNA is held: 42 bases, read in frame from base 1.